Shown below are 30 T cell receptor beta chains from a single sample sequenced in a study of OX40 agonist ivuxolimab in advanced cancers. The data were produced by immunoSEQ multiplex PCR, yet TCRdb's version contains in-frame clones alone and is incomplete. The sample has around 35,000 clones; just under 80% are singletons. The sequencing here drew on CD4+ or CD8+ T cells sorted from blood, taken in a trial of the OX40 agonist ivuxolimab. All receptors derive from an adult with an advanced solid tumor such as melanoma, head and neck, liver or kidney cancer.

For the CDR3, the DNA is TGTGCCATCAGTGAGCCCGGACTAGCGGGGGACGGACAAGAGACCCAGTACTTC. This sequence encodes CAISEPGLAGDGQETQYF. This chain uses TRBV10-3 with TRBJ2-5; 13 nucleotides agree with TRBD2. The germline gives CDR1 ENHRY, CDR2 SYGVKD. The length of the CDR3 is 18 residues. V lost 2 bases to trimming and J lost 2 bases; unmatched junction nucleotides: 8.

Here the CDR3 reads CASGQGPKNTEAFF. CDR3 sequence (DNA): TGTGCCAGCGGACAGGGACCGAAGAACACTGAAGCTTTCTTT. The V gene is TRBV9, the J gene TRBJ1-1, with 8 nucleotides matching TRBD1. Per the germline V gene, CDR1 is SGDLS and CDR2 is YYNGEE. V gave up 7 bases and J gave up 1 base; unmatched junction bases: 6. The length of the CDR3 is 14 residues.

The J gene is TRBJ2-7, the V gene TRBV25-1, with D perhaps TRBD2 (6 bases). Germline V CDR1 and CDR2: MGHDK, SYGVNS. V lost 3 bases, J lost 4 bases, and 16 bases lay in between. The CDR3 extends over 15 amino acids. The CDR3 nucleotides read TGTGCCAGCAGTGATTCCCGACGGAGGGTATACGAGCAGTACTTC. Amino acid sequence: CASSDSRRRVYEQYF.

This clone was seen a handful of times. The CDR3 protein is CASSYSGRGSGNTIYF. The CDR3 nucleotides are TGTGCCAGCAGTTACTCAGGACGGGGCTCTGGAAACACCATATATTTT. The chain combines TRBV6-5 with TRBJ1-3; D is unclear. CDR1 and CDR2 (germline): MNHEY, SVGAGI. The V gene lost 0 bases and the J gene lost 0 bases, with 9 bases spanning the gap. The CDR3 has 16 residues.

The V call is TRBV7-8, the J call TRBJ2-5, with 8 bases aligning to TRBD1. Germline assignment: CDR1 SGHVS and CDR2 FQNEAQ. V lost 4 bases to trimming and J lost 4 bases; unmatched junction nucleotides: 14. This CDR3 comprises 17 residues. Here the CDR3 reads CASSSQAGRGLGETQYF. For the CDR3, the DNA is TGTGCCAGCAGCTCCCAGGCGGGCAGGGGGCTTGGAGAGACCCAGTACTTC. The full variable domain, completed using reference TRBV7-8 and TRBJ2-5, is GAGVSQSPRYKVAKRGQDVALRCDPISGHVSLFWYQQALGQGPEFLTYFQNEAQLDKSGLPSDRFFAERPEGSVSTLKIQRTQQEDSAVYLCASSSQAGRGLGETQYFGPGTRLLVL.

This chain links TRBV4-2 with TRBJ2-1; D possibly corresponds to TRBD1 (6 bases). CDR1 and CDR2 from the germline V gene are LGHNA and YNFKEQ. The CDR3 is made up of 16 amino acids. Deletions cut 1 base from V and 0 bases from J, with 10 bases between. The CDR3 loop reads CASSQGQVYSYNEQFF. In nucleotides, the CDR3 is TGTGCCAGCAGCCAAGGACAGGTTTACTCCTACAATGAGCAGTTCTTC.

This sequence joins TRBV6-1 and TRBJ2-5, with 10 nucleotides matching TRBD1. The V gene end was trimmed by 2 bases and the J gene end by 11 bases; junction bases not matched to a gene: 11. This CDR3 comprises 15 residues. Germline-derived CDR1 and CDR2 are MNHNS and SASEGT. CDR3 loop: CASSEPGQGLGEQYF. The DNA of the CDR3 is TGTGCCAGCAGTGAACCGGGACAGGGGCTTGGGGAGCAGTACTTC.

This chain links TRBV18 with TRBJ2-7, with TRBD2 matching 9 bases. The junction had 5 bases not matched to a gene; V was cut back by 1 base and J by 4 bases. This CDR3 contains 15 residues. Germline V CDR1 and CDR2: KGHSH, LQKENI. CDR3 sequence reads: CASSPLTSGWYEQYF. The CDR3 bases are TGTGCCAGCTCACCACTAACTAGCGGGTGGTACGAGCAGTACTTC.

The chain uses TRBV30 and TRBJ2-2; 12 nucleotides match TRBD2. Germline-derived CDR1 and CDR2 are GTSNPN and SVGIG (reference sequence). J gave up 4 bases and V 2 bases, and 8 bases lay outside the gene matches. The CDR3 consists of 17 residues. The CDR3, as DNA: TGTGCCTGGAGTAGGCTAGCGGGAGGGGTCGGCACCGGGGAGCTGTTTTTT. Residues: CAWSRLAGGVGTGELFF.

V usage is TRBV19 and J usage is TRBJ1-5; TRBD1 is a possible D gene (6 bases). Germline V gene sequence: CDR1 LNHDA, CDR2 SQIVND (reference sequence). Trimming cost V 4 bases and J 2 bases, with 15 bases left between them. The CDR3 spans 16 residues. In DNA form, the CDR3 reads TGTGCCAGTAGTAAAGAGTACAGGGAGGGCAATCAGCCCCAGCATTTT. Translation: CASSKEYREGNQPQHF.

The rearrangement uses TRBV19 and TRBJ2-1; D gene uncertain. From germline, CDR1 is LNHDA and CDR2 SQIVND (reference sequence). This CDR3 spans 16 amino acids. V was trimmed by 6 bases and J by 3 bases, leaving 18 bases between them. The CDR3 is CASSLPHAPSYNEQFF. The CDR3 region has the DNA TGTGCCAGTAGCCTACCCCACGCTCCAAGCTACAATGAGCAGTTCTTC. The full variable domain, its missing parts supplied by reference TRBV19 and TRBJ2-1, is DGGITQSPKYLFRKEGQNVTLSCEQNLNHDAMYWYRQDPGQGLRLIYYSQIVNDFQKGDIAEGYSVSREKKESFPLTVTSAQKNPTAFYLCASSLPHAPSYNEQFFGPGTRLTVL.

The chain couples TRBV28 to TRBJ2-1, with a tentative D call TRBD1 (6 bases). The length of the CDR3 is 16 residues. CDR1 MDHEN and CDR2 SYDVKM come from the germline V gene. The germline V and J ends were trimmed by 2 bases and 6 bases, with 17 bases remaining between them. The CDR3 region has the DNA TGTGCCAGCAGTTTACCAGGGGTAAGATCGTTCAATGAGCAGTTCTTC. This encodes CASSLPGVRSFNEQFF.

The chain is built from TRBV5-8 and TRBJ1-6, with a tentative D call TRBD1 (5 bases). The CDR3 length is 14 residues. From germline, CDR1 is SGHTS and CDR2 YDEGEE. The germline V and J ends were trimmed by 4 bases and 8 bases, with 13 bases remaining between them. CDR3 bases: TGTGCCAGCAGCGTGGGGGGGTTTGATTCACCCCTCCACTTT. It translates to CASSVGGFDSPLHF.

The chain employs TRBV2 and TRBJ2-1; D is possibly TRBD2 (6 bases). The CDR3 sequence is 16 residues long. The V end was cut by 6 bases, the J end by 0 bases, with 15 bases between. Looked up from germline, CDR1 is SNHLY and CDR2 is FYNNEI. The CDR3 DNA reads as TGTGCCAGCAGCCGTCCCTACGGGAGCTCCTACAATGAGCAGTTCTTC. Translation gives CASSRPYGSSYNEQFF.

V gene TRBV15 combines with J gene TRBJ2-2, with a possible D match to TRBD1 (6 bases). Looked up from germline, CDR1 is LNHNV and CDR2 is YYDKDF (reference sequence). V was pared by 3 bases and J by 7 bases, with 12 bases between. This CDR3 spans 14 amino acids. CDR3 sequence reads: CATSSETGNGELFF. CDR3 DNA sequence: TGTGCCACCAGCAGCGAAACAGGGAACGGGGAGCTGTTTTTT.

V usage is TRBV2 and J usage is TRBJ1-5; the D is unclear. Germline CDR1 is SNHLY and CDR2 is FYNNEI. Trimming shortened V by 4 bases and J by 1 base, and 5 bases separated the two germline ends. The CDR3 consists of 13 residues. CDR3 nucleotides: TGTGCCAGCAGTGCTGACAGCAATCAGCCCCAGCATTTT. It yields the protein CASSADSNQPQHF.

The gene calls are TRBV19 and TRBJ1-6; a possible D gene is TRBD1 (5 bases). Trimming took off 3 bases at V and 7 bases at J, with 13 bases between the two ends. This CDR3 spans 15 amino acids. Germline CDR1 is LNHDA and CDR2 is SQIVND (reference sequence). The CDR3 DNA sequence: TGTGCCAGTAGTATTGAGGGGCGCGGAAATTCACCCCTCCACTTT. This encodes CASSIEGRGNSPLHF.

This chain connects TRBV6-6 to TRBJ2-3; possibly TRBD2 for D (5 bases). Germline V gene lookup returns CDR1 MNHNY and CDR2 SVGAGI (reference sequence). V was cut by 4 bases and J by 5 bases, with 13 bases left in between. The CDR3 is 14 amino acids. The CDR3 region has the DNA TGTGCCAGCAGTTCGGGATCTTTTGGAGATACGCAGTATTTT. Translation: CASSSGSFGDTQYF.

The table lists this clone with a few counts. The chain combines TRBV5-1 with TRBJ2-1; D remains unclear. The CDR3 loop spans 14 amino acids. Trimming pared 0 bases from V and 2 bases from J, leaving 6 bases between. Per germline, CDR1 SGHRS and CDR2 YFSETQ. The CDR3 coding sequence is TGCGCCAGCAGCTTGGAGGCTCCCTACAATGAGCAGTTCTTC. Amino acid sequence: CASSLEAPYNEQFF.

This clone occurred once. The chain links TRBV28 to TRBJ1-4; possibly TRBD1 for D (6 bases). Germline values: CDR1 MDHEN, CDR2 SYDVKM. This CDR3 region has 13 residues. The V end was cut by 7 bases, the J end by 6 bases, with 12 bases between. The DNA of the CDR3 is TGTGCCAGCATAAGGGGGGGAGATGAAAAACTGTTTTTT. Encoded protein: CASIRGGDEKLFF.

This clone was recorded a few times. The V call is TRBV6-1, the J call TRBJ2-2; D uncertain. V was trimmed by 6 bases and J by 4 bases, leaving 3 bases between them. The CDR3 extends over 11 amino acids. Germline CDR1 reads MNHNS; CDR2 reads SASEGT. CDR3 region: CASRGTGELFF. In DNA, the CDR3 is TGTGCCAGCAGGGGCACCGGGGAGCTGTTTTTT.

This chain links TRBV9 with TRBJ1-6; TRBD1 is a possible D gene (6 bases). V lost 4 bases and J 5 bases, leaving 10 bases between the germline ends. This CDR3 region has 14 residues. CDR1 and CDR2 from the germline V gene are SGDLS and YYNGEE. The DNA for the CDR3 is TGTGCCAGCAGCTCGGACAGAAATAATTCACCCCTCCACTTT. Protein product: CASSSDRNNSPLHF. The entire variable domain, with the rest obtained from reference TRBV9 and TRBJ1-6, is as follows: DSGVTQTPKHLITATGQRVTLRCSPRSGDLSVYWYQQSLDQGLQFLIQYYNGEERAKGNILERFSAQQFPDLHSELNLSSLELGDSALYFCASSSDRNNSPLHFGNGTRLTVT.

This clone was counted between two and nine times. The chain employs TRBV13 and TRBJ1-2, with a weak D call TRBD1 (5 bases). The CDR3 consists of 14 residues. Trimming pared 4 bases from V and 3 bases from J, leaving 12 bases between. Germline assignment: CDR1 PRHDT and CDR2 FYEKMQ (reference sequence). The CDR3 protein is CASSSQGLDYGYTF. The CDR3 DNA sequence: TGTGCCAGCAGCTCCCAGGGTCTGGACTATGGCTACACCTTC.

The chain has TRBV18 and TRBJ2-2; D is possibly TRBD2 (6 bases). The germline gives CDR1 KGHSH, CDR2 LQKENI. With 0 bases removed from V and 1 base from J, the gap between germline ends came to 9 bases. The CDR3 length is 16 residues. CDR3: CASSPPPRENTGELFF. The CDR3 bases are TGTGCCAGCTCACCACCGCCGCGGGAGAACACCGGGGAGCTGTTTTTT. The variable domain in full, completed from reference TRBV18 and TRBJ2-2, reads NAGVMQNPRHLVRRRGQEARLRCSPMKGHSHVYWYRQLPEEGLKFMVYLQKENIIDESGMPKERFSAEFPKEGPSILRIQQVVRGDSAAYFCASSPPPRENTGELFFGEGSRLTVL.

This chain joins TRBV7-2 and TRBJ2-1; the match to TRBD2 covers 15 bases. Germline loops: CDR1 SGHTA, CDR2 FQGNSA. This CDR3 has 16 amino acids. V lost 4 bases to trimming and J lost 7 bases; unmatched junction nucleotides: 5. The CDR3 nucleotides read TGTGCCAGCAGCTGGACTAGCGGGGGGGCGGAAAATGAGCAGTTCTTC. This gives the protein CASSWTSGGAENEQFF.

V usage is TRBV9 and J usage is TRBJ2-1; 10 bases agree with TRBD2. Germline V gene lookup returns CDR1 SGDLS and CDR2 YYNGEE. The V and J ends lost 4 bases and 4 bases, in that order; junction bases with no gene match: 8. This CDR3 has 16 amino acids. CDR3 DNA sequence: TGTGCCAGCAGCACCTGGACTAGCGGAAAGTACAATGAGCAGTTCTTC. Residues: CASSTWTSGKYNEQFF. The full variable domain, its missing parts supplied by reference TRBV9 and TRBJ2-1, is DSGVTQTPKHLITATGQRVTLRCSPRSGDLSVYWYQQSLDQGLQFLIQYYNGEERAKGNILERFSAQQFPDLHSELNLSSLELGDSALYFCASSTWTSGKYNEQFFGPGTRLTVL.

The chain employs TRBV7-6 and TRBJ2-5; 8 nucleotides line up with TRBD1. J was trimmed by 7 bases and V by 3 bases; bases with no gene match: 7. This CDR3 comprises 14 residues. Per germline, CDR1 SGHVS and CDR2 FNYEAQ. Here the CDR3 reads CASSLDREVGTQYF. CDR3 sequence (DNA): TGTGCCAGCAGCTTGGACAGGGAGGTCGGGACCCAGTACTTC.

The chain combines TRBV7-2 with TRBJ2-3, with D maybe TRBD1 (6 bases). This CDR3 comprises 14 residues. CDR1 is SGHTA and CDR2 is FQGNSA in the germline V gene. V dropped 1 base and J dropped 4 bases, with 9 bases sitting between them. CDR3 sequence reads: CASSLGGGPDTQYF. For the CDR3, the DNA is TGTGCCAGCAGCTTAGGTGGGGGCCCAGATACGCAGTATTTT.

The rearrangement joins TRBV7-2 to TRBJ1-2, with D possibly being TRBD1 (5 bases). Trimming took off 3 bases at V and 8 bases at J, with 19 bases between the two ends. Germline-derived CDR1 and CDR2 are SGHTA and FQGNSA. This CDR3 comprises 15 residues. This chain's CDR3 is CASSFYRTGSGGYTF. The CDR3 DNA reads as TGTGCCAGCAGCTTCTACCGGACCGGTTCAGGGGGCTACACCTTC.

The chain carries TRBV10-3 and TRBJ2-3; D uncertain. Germline V CDR1 and CDR2: ENHRY, SYGVKD. The CDR3 loop spans 13 amino acids. The ends were cut back, 3 bases at V and 3 bases at J, with 7 bases in the middle. As DNA, the CDR3 is TGTGCCATCAGTGAACCTCGGACAGATACGCAGTATTTT. It specifies CAISEPRTDTQYF.